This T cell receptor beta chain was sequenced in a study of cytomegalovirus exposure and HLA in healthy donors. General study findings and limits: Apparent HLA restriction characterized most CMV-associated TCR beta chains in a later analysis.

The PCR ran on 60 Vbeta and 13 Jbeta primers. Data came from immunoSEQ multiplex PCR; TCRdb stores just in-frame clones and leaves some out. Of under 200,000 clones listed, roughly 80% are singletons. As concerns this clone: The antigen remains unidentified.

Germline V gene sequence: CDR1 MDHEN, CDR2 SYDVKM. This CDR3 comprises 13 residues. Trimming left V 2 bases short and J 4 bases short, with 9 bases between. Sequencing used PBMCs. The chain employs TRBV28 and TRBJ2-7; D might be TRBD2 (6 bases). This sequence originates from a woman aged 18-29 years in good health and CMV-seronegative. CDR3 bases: TGTGCCAGCAGTTTAGTAGGAGGGTACGAGCAGTACTTC. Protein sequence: CASSLVGGYEQYF.